The clone carrying this TCR beta chain occurred a few times. Its antigen is as yet unknown. The entry originates in a study of beta chain features in type 1 diabetes. Broader study findings: Type 1 diabetes patients had moderately but significantly shorter TCRB CDR3s in all four CD4+ subsets.

Expressed TCRB transcripts were sequenced after all isolated RNA was converted to cDNA. Libraries were prepared by immunoSEQ multiplex PCR; TCRdb keeps only in-frame clonotypes and omits some of them. This sample has 160,000 or so clones; roughly 9% occur once, and the top ten carry 0.65% to 0.9%. This CDR3 is 13 amino acids long. V was cut by 4 bases and J by 3 bases, with 10 bases left in between. The TCR originated in a woman aged 25 to 45 with type 1 diabetes. Sequencing was done on a sample of central memory CD4+ T cells from blood. V gene TRBV23-1 combines with J gene TRBJ2-7; perhaps TRBD2 as D (5 bases). TRBV23-1 is noted as an ORF with a role that remains uncertain. Written as DNA, the CDR3 is TGCGCCAGCAGTCCCGGACTTGACTACGAGCAGTACTTC. It specifies CASSPGLDYEQYF.